This T cell receptor (beta chain) comes out of a study of T cells in Graves' hyperthyroidism and ophthalmopathy. A word on this clonotype: Its target is not known.

The TCR beta CDR3 regions underwent amplification using RNA transcripts as the source. The HTBI set primed first-round TCR CDR3 RT-PCR. Each CDR3 protein is one row after TCRdb ran MiXCR on the multiplex PCR reads. The repertoire has approximately 420,000 distinct CDR3 sequences, approximately 14% of them found once; the top ten carry less than 6.5%. Study-wide findings and caveats: A model using 13 V-J features told ophthalmopathy apart from stable hyperthyroidism.

Uncontrolled infection, other autoimmune disease, pregnancy or lactation excluded patients. Fresh 10 ml peripheral blood yielded PBMCs. V trimming: 5 bases; J trimming: 0 bases; junction bases outside the gene matches: 3. Germline V gives CDR1 WSHSY, CDR2 SAAADI. The CDR3 length is 15 residues. The chain links TRBV10-2 to TRBJ2-1; 8 positions agree with TRBD2. Sequenced material: blood. This receptor was taken from a woman in her late teens or twenties with Graves' hyperthyroidism. The CDR3 nucleotides are TGCGCCAGCAGTCCACTAGCGGACTCCTACAATGAGCAGTTCTTC. It yields the protein CASSPLADSYNEQFF.